A single sample is the source of the 16 T cell receptor beta chains below, sequenced in a study of CD8+CD57+ T cells in acquired aplastic anemia. Both TCR beta VDJ combination and CDR3 sequence profiling were carried out. Genomic DNA was the template for this profiling. TCRdb fed the reads into MiXCR, producing one record per CDR3 protein. This table holds 150,000 to 200,000 distinct CDR3 sequences, 60% to 70% found once. The specimen sequenced was sorted CD4+, CD8+, or CD8+CD57+ T cells (not recorded which) from PBMCs. These receptors were collected from a human donor in good health.

The chain carries TRBV29-1 and TRBJ2-1, with 11 nucleotides matching TRBD2. Germline V gene data show CDR1 as SQVTM and CDR2 as ANQGSEA. V shed 5 bases and J 9 bases; nucleotides not matched to a gene: 12. This CDR3 region has 15 residues. CDR3 loop: CSVRASGRHWGEQFF. Here the CDR3 DNA reads TGCAGCGTTAGGGCTAGCGGGAGGCACTGGGGTGAGCAGTTCTTC.

This clonotype has at least ten counts. The gene calls are TRBV20-1 and TRBJ2-1; 11 positions match TRBD2. The CDR3 spans 17 residues. V lost 0 bases and J lost 7; bases outside the gene matches: 11. Germline CDR1 DFQATT, CDR2 SNEGSKA (reference sequence). CDR3 DNA sequence: TGCAGTGCTAGAGATATGGGATTAGCGGGAGGGCCAAATGAGCAGTTCTTC. This codes for CSARDMGLAGGPNEQFF.

The chain joins TRBV4-2 to TRBJ1-1, with no clear D. The V gene's germline CDR1 is LGHNA and CDR2 YNFKEQ. The CDR3 spans 15 residues. Trimming took off 1 base at V and 2 bases at J, with 11 bases between the two ends. The CDR3 is CASSQVIGENTEAFF. The CDR3 coding sequence is TGTGCCAGCAGCCAAGTAATCGGGGAAAACACTGAAGCTTTCTTT.

This clonotype was found a few times. A read error may be the cause here, since a much bigger clone is one base away. The chain employs TRBV7-9 and TRBJ2-7; maybe TRBD2 (7 bases). Germline CDR1 reads SEHNR; CDR2 reads FQNEAQ (reference sequence). The CDR3 has 16 residues. The CDR3 protein is CACSLAAGVGGGEQYF. The CDR3 DNA reads as TGTGCCTGCAGCTTAGCGGCAGGGGTGGGGGGGGGCGAGCAGTACTTC.

This chain links TRBV10-3 with TRBJ1-1; TRBD1 might be the D (6 bases). V gave up 1 base and J gave up 1 base, with 7 bases separating them. The CDR3 contains 14 residues. Germline-derived CDR1 and CDR2 are ENHRY and SYGVKD. CDR3 nucleotides: TGTGCCATCAGTGAGTGGACAGCGAACACTGAAGCTTTCTTT. Translating gives CAISEWTANTEAFF.

This clonotype was found many times. CDR3 in DNA: TGCGCCAGCAGCTTGGATCCCAGGGTGTACTACAATGAGCAGTTCTTC. Protein product: CASSLDPRVYYNEQFF. The chain links TRBV5-1 to TRBJ2-1; a weak D match, TRBD1 (5 bases). CDR1 SGHRS and CDR2 YFSETQ come from the germline V gene. The CDR3 has 16 amino acids. V was pared by 0 bases and J by 3 bases, with 13 bases between. Full variable domain (rest looked up from reference TRBV5-1 and TRBJ2-1): KAGVTQTPRYLIKTRGQQVTLSCSPISGHRSVSWYQQTPGQGLQFLFEYFSETQRNKGNFPGRFSGRQFSNSRSEMNVSTLELGDSALYLCASSLDPRVYYNEQFFGPGTRLTVL.

The J gene is TRBJ1-2, the V gene TRBV4-3; 7 bases map to TRBD1. V shed 3 bases, J shed 12 bases, and the junction held 4 bases outside the gene matches. Germline CDR1 reads LGHNA; CDR2 reads YSLEER. CDR3 length equals 11 residues. The CDR3 here is CASSHLGQHTF. The CDR3 DNA reads as TGCGCCAGCAGCCATCTGGGACAGCACACCTTC.

The rearrangement uses TRBV20-1 and TRBJ2-7; 9 bases agree with TRBD1. V shed 3 bases, J shed 7 bases, and the junction held 4 bases outside the gene matches. CDR3 size: 12 residues. CDR1 and CDR2 from the germline V gene are DFQATT and SNEGSKA (reference sequence). The CDR3 is CSASGQGREQYF. CDR3 DNA: TGCAGTGCTAGTGGACAGGGGAGGGAGCAGTACTTC.

The chain carries TRBV27 and TRBJ1-2; D gene uncertain. Trimming removed 5 bases at V and 8 bases at J, with 18 bases between. Germline V gene lookup returns CDR1 MNHEY and CDR2 SMNVEV (reference sequence). The CDR3 runs to 14 residues. The CDR3 DNA sequence: TGTGCCAGCAGTCCTCGGGGTCGGGCAGGCGGCTACACCTTC. Its translation is CASSPRGRAGGYTF.

This sequence joins TRBV7-8 and TRBJ2-1; a weak D match, TRBD2 (5 bases). Trimming took off 5 bases at V and 3 bases at J, with 8 bases between the two ends. Germline assignment: CDR1 SGHVS and CDR2 FQNEAQ. This CDR3 has 13 residues. The CDR3 DNA follows: TGTGCCAGCAGCGCCGAGGGCTACAATGAGCAGTTCTTC. Its translation: CASSAEGYNEQFF.

Many counts were recorded for this clonotype. This chain connects TRBV6-1 to TRBJ2-7; D ambiguous. This CDR3 region has 12 residues. V dropped 2 bases and J dropped 5 bases, with 7 bases sitting between them. CDR1 is MNHNS, CDR2 SASEGT, per germline. This chain's CDR3 is CASSEQAHEQYF. CDR3 DNA sequence: TGTGCCAGCAGTGAACAGGCCCACGAGCAGTACTTC.

The chain employs TRBV19 and TRBJ2-3; D is possibly TRBD2 (7 bases). The CDR3 length is 16 residues. V was pared by 8 bases and J by 2 bases, with 20 bases between. Germline V lookup: CDR1 LNHDA, CDR2 SQIVND (reference sequence). The CDR3 sequence is CASRDRGGGSTDTQYF. DNA of the CDR3: TGTGCCAGTCGCGATCGGGGCGGGGGCTCCACAGATACGCAGTATTTT.

Of note for this clonotype: One end of the junction fails to match germline, which may point to a read error. The CDR3 DNA follows: TGCAGTGCTAGAGATAAATTCAGGGGACCCGGGGCTAGCGGGAGGGCTAGCACAGATACGCAGTATTTC. Its protein is CSARDKFRGPGASGRASTDTQYF. This chain links TRBV20-1 with TRBJ2-3; 12 positions match TRBD2. The length of the CDR3 is 23 residues. Per germline, CDR1 DFQATT and CDR2 SNEGSKA (reference sequence).

The table lists this clonotype with a few counts. Relative to the germline gene, one junction end is altered; a read error may explain this. The genes are TRBV7-7 and TRBJ2-7, with TRBD2 matching over 8 bases. The CDR3 consists of 15 residues. The V gene's germline CDR1 is SSHAT and CDR2 FNYEAQ (reference sequence). In DNA, the CDR3 is TGTGCTAGCAGCTTAGTAGCGGGGAATCTCGGCGAGCAGTACTTC. This sequence encodes CASSLVAGNLGEQYF.

The CDR3 is CSARPGGQPQHF. CDR3 DNA sequence: TGCAGTGCTAGACCCGGGGGACAGCCCCAGCATTTT. The chain employs TRBV20-1 and TRBJ1-5, with a tentative D call TRBD1 (5 bases). V lost 2 bases and J 7 bases, leaving 9 bases between the germline ends. From germline, CDR1 is DFQATT and CDR2 SNEGSKA (reference sequence). There are 12 residues in the CDR3.

This clonotype was detected ten times or more. The gene calls are TRBV11-1 and TRBJ2-7; tentative D call: TRBD1 (6 bases). The ends were cut back, 5 bases at V and 7 bases at J, with 21 bases in the middle. Germline lookup yields CDR1 SGHAT and CDR2 FQDESV (reference sequence). The length of the CDR3 is 15 residues. The CDR3 region has the DNA TGTGCCAGCAGCCCTGGGGACACCGAGGCTGATGAGCAGTACTTC. It specifies CASSPGDTEADEQYF.